This record covers a single T cell receptor beta chain. Trimming took 3 bases from V and 10 from J; bases not matched to a gene: 9. This CDR3 region has 15 residues. Germline-derived CDR1 and CDR2 are SGHAT and FQNNGV. The data were obtained in a study of blood T cell repertoires in COVID-19. Study details: The United States, Italy and Spain supplied acute and convalescent COVID-19 samples. The cDNA or gDNA used as material had been derived from T cells, B-cell-depleted T cells, or PBMCs.

As handled by the study authors: Estimates of nucleated cell counts were drawn from the amplification of reference gene primers. Profiled with immunoSEQ multiplex PCR; TCRdb holds only in-frame clones, not every one. V and J calls and clone size are given by that table; D and trimming were obtained from the DNA. The table shows about 89,000 clones, with more than 80% occurring only once. The origin of this receptor is a woman over 75 with acute or convalescent COVID-19. Input material: peripheral blood. V gene TRBV11-2 combines with J gene TRBJ1-6; TRBD1 agrees at 7 bases. This CDR3 reads CASSFLEGASSPLHF. The CDR3 nucleotides read TGTGCCAGCAGCTTTTTAGAGGGGGCAAGCTCACCCCTCCACTTT.